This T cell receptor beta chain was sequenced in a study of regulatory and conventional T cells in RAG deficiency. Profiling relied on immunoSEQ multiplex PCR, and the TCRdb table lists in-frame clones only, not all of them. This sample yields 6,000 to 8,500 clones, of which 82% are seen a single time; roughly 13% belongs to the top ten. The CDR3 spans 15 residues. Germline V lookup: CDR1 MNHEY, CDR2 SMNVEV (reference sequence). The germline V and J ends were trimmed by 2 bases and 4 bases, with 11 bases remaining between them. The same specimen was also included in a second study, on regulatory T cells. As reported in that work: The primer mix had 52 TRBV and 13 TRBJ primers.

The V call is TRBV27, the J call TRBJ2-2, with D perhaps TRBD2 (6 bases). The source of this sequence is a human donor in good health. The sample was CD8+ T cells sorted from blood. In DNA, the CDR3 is TGTGCCAGCAGTTTAATGTCGGGGGTCACCGGGGAGCTGTTTTTT. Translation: CASSLMSGVTGELFF.